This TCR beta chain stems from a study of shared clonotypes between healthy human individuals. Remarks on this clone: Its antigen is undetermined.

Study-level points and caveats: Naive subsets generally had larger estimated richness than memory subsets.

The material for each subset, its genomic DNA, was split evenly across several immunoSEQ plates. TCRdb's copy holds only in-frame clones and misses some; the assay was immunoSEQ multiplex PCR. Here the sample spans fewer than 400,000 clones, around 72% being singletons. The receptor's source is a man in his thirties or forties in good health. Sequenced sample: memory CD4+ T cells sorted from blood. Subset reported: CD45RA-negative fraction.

DNA for the CDR3: TGTGCCAGCAGCACAGGGTTGGAGGGAAATGAGCAGTTCTTC. Its translation: CASSTGLEGNEQFF. The rearrangement links TRBV11-3 to TRBJ2-1; D tentatively fits TRBD1 or TRBD2 (6 bases each). Trimming took off 5 bases at V and 7 bases at J, with 15 bases between the two ends. The CDR3 length is 14 residues. Germline CDR1 is SGHNT and CDR2 is YENEEA.